The 13 T cell receptor beta chains presented below share a single source sample, sequenced in a study of technical replicates of blood from a few donors. Sequencing used immunoSEQ multiplex PCR; TCRdb keeps in-frame clones, though not all of them. The sample contains 60,000 to 90,000 clones, roughly 96% of which appear only once. The sample comprised T cells isolated from PBMCs. The receptors come from a human donor in good health.

The chain couples TRBV4-1 to TRBJ1-1; 10 nucleotides agree with TRBD1. Germline V gives CDR1 MGHRA, CDR2 YSYEKL. With V trimmed by 3 bases and J by 0 bases, 7 bases remained unmatched. The CDR3 runs to 17 residues. CDR3 loop: CASSHFTGQGMNTEAFF. The CDR3 coding sequence is TGCGCCAGCAGCCACTTCACGGGACAGGGGATGAACACTGAAGCTTTCTTT.

The chain carries TRBV9 and TRBJ2-1; tentatively, D is TRBD2 (6 bases). Trimming removed 6 bases at V and 3 bases at J, with 13 bases between. Germline V gives CDR1 SGDLS, CDR2 YYNGEE. The CDR3 spans 14 residues. CDR3 sequence: CASNTGTLYNEQFF. In DNA form, the CDR3 reads TGTGCCAGCAACACCGGGACTCTCTACAATGAGCAGTTCTTC. The entire variable domain, with the rest obtained from reference TRBV9 and TRBJ2-1, is as follows: DSGVTQTPKHLITATGQRVTLRCSPRSGDLSVYWYQQSLDQGLQFLIQYYNGEERAKGNILERFSAQQFPDLHSELNLSSLELGDSALYFCASNTGTLYNEQFFGPGTRLTVL.

The chain joins TRBV5-1 to TRBJ2-1; 16 positions match TRBD2. This CDR3 region has 16 residues. Trimming cost V 9 bases and J 7 bases; bases outside gene matches: 10. CDR1 and CDR2 (germline): SGHRS, YFSETQ. The CDR3 DNA reads as TGCGCCACAGGGACTAGCGGGAGGGCCGAACATAATGAGCAGTTCTTC. Its protein product is CATGTSGRAEHNEQFF.

This rearrangement joins TRBV28 to TRBJ2-7; maybe TRBD2 (6 bases). Germline V gives CDR1 MDHEN, CDR2 SYDVKM. The CDR3 length is 13 residues. Trimming left V 7 bases short and J 5 bases short, with 15 bases between. The CDR3 DNA reads as TGTGCCAGCACCCTAGGGAGGTCCGACGAGCAGTACTTC. Translated, it gives CASTLGRSDEQYF.

The chain couples TRBV6-1 to TRBJ2-7; 8 bases align to TRBD2. V lost 8 bases to trimming and J lost 4 bases; unmatched junction nucleotides: 10. The germline CDR1 and CDR2 sequences are MNHNS and SASEGT. The CDR3 totals 14 residues. For the CDR3, the DNA is TGTGCCAGCTACTGGCTAGCGGGTAGTTACGAGCAGTACTTC. Translation gives CASYWLAGSYEQYF.

The chain recombines TRBV5-1 with TRBJ2-1; 8 bases align to TRBD2. Trimming cost V 4 bases and J 9 bases; bases outside gene matches: 9. Germline V gene data show CDR1 as SGHRS and CDR2 as YFSETQ. The CDR3 contains 14 residues. CDR3 bases: TGCGCCAGCAGCATCTCCGGGAGGGTGATTGAGCAGTTCTTC. Amino acids: CASSISGRVIEQFF.

The genes are TRBV6-6 and TRBJ2-7; 14 bases map to TRBD2. V dropped 6 bases and J dropped 5; count of bases not matched to a gene: 3. Germline CDR1 is MNHNY and CDR2 is SVGAGI (reference sequence). This CDR3 comprises 14 residues. CDR3 sequence (DNA): TGTGCCAGCAGCGGGACTAGCGGGAGCCACGAGCAGTACTTC. It codes for CASSGTSGSHEQYF.

The chain carries TRBV28 and TRBJ1-1; 7 bases match TRBD1. Trimming removed 6 bases from V and 2 bases from J; junction bases left unmatched: 6. The CDR3 loop spans 14 amino acids. The germline V gene has CDR1 MDHEN and CDR2 SYDVKM. This chain's CDR3 is CASSPGQPNTEAFF. DNA for the CDR3: TGTGCCAGCAGCCCGGGACAGCCTAACACTGAAGCTTTCTTT. Based on the CDR3 plus reference TRBV28 and TRBJ1-1, the full variable domain is DVKVTQSSRYLVKRTGEKVFLECVQDMDHENMFWYRQDPGLGLRLIYFSYDVKMKEKGDIPEGYSVSREKKERFSLILESASTNQTSMYLCASSPGQPNTEAFFGQGTRLTVV.

The chain is built from TRBV5-1 and TRBJ2-5; 7 positions match TRBD2. V lost 4 bases to trimming and J lost 3 bases; unmatched junction nucleotides: 3. The CDR3 length is 13 residues. Germline V gene lookup returns CDR1 SGHRS and CDR2 YFSETQ. The CDR3 loop reads CASSTGTKETQYF. The CDR3 DNA reads as TGCGCCAGCAGCACCGGGACTAAAGAGACCCAGTACTTC.

The CDR3 DNA sequence: TGTGCCAGCAGGGGGCATAGCACAGATACGCAGTATTTT. It codes for CASRGHSTDTQYF. The V call is TRBV27, the J call TRBJ2-3, with D tentatively TRBD1 (5 bases). CDR3 length: 13 amino acids. V was trimmed by 6 bases and J by 0 bases, leaving 7 bases between them. Germline assignment: CDR1 MNHEY and CDR2 SMNVEV (reference sequence).

The chain recombines TRBV11-3 with TRBJ2-3, with D uncertain. CDR1 is SGHNT and CDR2 is YENEEA in the germline V gene. Trimming took 4 bases from V and 4 from J, leaving 6 bases between them. This CDR3 has 12 amino acids. CDR3 residues: CASSSGSDTQYF. The CDR3, as DNA: TGTGCCAGCAGCTCTGGCTCAGATACGCAGTATTTT.

The V call is TRBV4-1, the J call TRBJ2-7; a possible D gene is TRBD2 (6 bases). Germline CDR1 and CDR2: MGHRA and YSYEKL. This CDR3 has 14 residues. V was pared by 1 base and J by 4 bases, with 11 bases between. CDR3 loop: CASSQVGTVYEQYF. The DNA of the CDR3 is TGCGCCAGCAGCCAAGTCGGGACTGTTTACGAGCAGTACTTC.

The chain employs TRBV15 and TRBJ2-7; 8 bases line up with TRBD1. CDR3 length: 16 residues. Germline V gene data show CDR1 as LNHNV and CDR2 as YYDKDF (reference sequence). The V and J ends lost 2 bases and 5 bases, in that order; junction bases with no gene match: 11. The CDR3 coding sequence is TGTGCCACCAGCAGAAGGACAGGACAGGGTTGGGACGAGCAGTACTTC. Protein: CATSRRTGQGWDEQYF.